These 3 T cell receptor beta chains were sequenced from one sample in a study of T cells after posttransplantation cyclophosphamide. A marrow graft followed busulfan-fludarabine conditioning, with cyclophosphamide on days +3 and +4. Assay used: immunoSEQ multiplex PCR; TCRdb lists only in-frame clones, some missing. In the table there are about 42,000 clones, about 92% of which are singletons. The sample was PBMCs, taken less than 70 days after allogeneic stem cell transplant with posttransplant cyclophosphamide. The receptors were sampled from a male patient aged 55 to 70 who received an allogeneic stem cell transplant from a related donor and was CMV-positive. Some T cells may be supplied by the graft donor.

The rearrangement uses TRBV27 and TRBJ2-5; 9 bases agree with TRBD1. This CDR3 is built from 19 residues. Germline V lookup: CDR1 MNHEY, CDR2 SMNVEV (reference sequence). Germline trimming cut 5 bases from V and 4 bases from J; bases unmatched to any gene: 20. CDR3 in amino acids: CASSPTPGTGSPYRETQYF. CDR3 nucleotide sequence: TGTGCCAGCAGTCCGACCCCCGGGACAGGGTCTCCCTATCGAGAGACCCAGTACTTC.

A single count supports this clone. A read error may produce the germline difference seen at one junction end. This sequence joins TRBV30 and TRBJ1-6; no firm D call. The length of the CDR3 is 14 residues. Germline V lookup: CDR1 GTSNPN, CDR2 SVGIG (reference sequence). DNA of the CDR3: TGTGCCCGGAGTTTCGACACGGGAAATTCACCCCTCCACTTT. This encodes CARSFDTGNSPLHF.

The chain recombines TRBV30 with TRBJ2-5, with 14 bases aligning to TRBD2. The V and J ends lost 5 bases and 5 bases, in that order; junction bases with no gene match: 7. The CDR3 length is 15 residues. Looked up from germline, CDR1 is GTSNPN and CDR2 is SVGIG (reference sequence). CDR3 sequence (DNA): TGTGCCTGGGGGACTAGCGGGGGAGTGGGGGAGACCCAGTACTTC. Translating it yields CAWGTSGGVGETQYF.